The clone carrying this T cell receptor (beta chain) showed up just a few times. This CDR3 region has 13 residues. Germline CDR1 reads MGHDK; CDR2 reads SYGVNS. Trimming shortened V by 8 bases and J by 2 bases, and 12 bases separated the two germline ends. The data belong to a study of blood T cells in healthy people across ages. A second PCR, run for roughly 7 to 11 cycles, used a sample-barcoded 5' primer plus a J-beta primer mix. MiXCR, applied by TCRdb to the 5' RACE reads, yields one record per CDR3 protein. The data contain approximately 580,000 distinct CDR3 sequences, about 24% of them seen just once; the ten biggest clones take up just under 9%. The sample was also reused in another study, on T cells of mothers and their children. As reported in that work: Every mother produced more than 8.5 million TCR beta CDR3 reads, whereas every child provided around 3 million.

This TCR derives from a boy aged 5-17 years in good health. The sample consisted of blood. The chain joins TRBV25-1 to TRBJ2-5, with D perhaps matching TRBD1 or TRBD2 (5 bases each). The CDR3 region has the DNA TGTGCCAGCGGGGACGGTCTGCAAGAGACCCAGTACTTC. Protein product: CASGDGLQETQYF. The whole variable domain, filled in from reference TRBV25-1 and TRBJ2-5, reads EADIYQTPRYLVIGTGKKITLECSQTMGHDKMYWYQQDPGMELHLIHYSYGVNSTEKGDLSSESTVSRIRTEHFPLTLESARPSHTSQYLCASGDGLQETQYFGPGTRLLVL.